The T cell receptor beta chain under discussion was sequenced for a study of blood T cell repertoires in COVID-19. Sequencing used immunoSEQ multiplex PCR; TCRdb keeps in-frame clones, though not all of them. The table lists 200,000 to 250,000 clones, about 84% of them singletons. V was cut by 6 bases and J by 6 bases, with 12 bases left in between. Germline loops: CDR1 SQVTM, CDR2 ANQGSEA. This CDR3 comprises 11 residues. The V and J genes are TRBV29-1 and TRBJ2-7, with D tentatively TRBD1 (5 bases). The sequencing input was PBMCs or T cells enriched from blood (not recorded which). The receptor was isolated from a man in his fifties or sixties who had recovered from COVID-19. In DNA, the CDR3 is TGCAGCGTAGCGACAGTGGGCGAGCAGTACTTC. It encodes CSVATVGEQYF.